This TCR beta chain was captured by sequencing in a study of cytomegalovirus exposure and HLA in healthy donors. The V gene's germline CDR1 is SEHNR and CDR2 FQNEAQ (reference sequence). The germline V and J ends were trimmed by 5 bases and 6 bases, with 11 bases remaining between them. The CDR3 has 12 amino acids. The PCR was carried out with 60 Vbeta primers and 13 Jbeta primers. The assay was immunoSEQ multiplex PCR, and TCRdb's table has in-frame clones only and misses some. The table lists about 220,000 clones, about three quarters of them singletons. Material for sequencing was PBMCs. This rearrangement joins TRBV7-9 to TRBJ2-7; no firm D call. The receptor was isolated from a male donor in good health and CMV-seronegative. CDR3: CASSKDSVEQYF. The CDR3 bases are TGTGCCAGCAGCAAAGATTCGGTCGAGCAGTACTTC.